What follows are 14 T cell receptor beta chains derived from one specimen sequenced in a study of blood T cell repertoires in COVID-19. Data came from immunoSEQ multiplex PCR; TCRdb stores just in-frame clones and leaves some out. Among 110,000 to 150,000 clones listed, approximately 80% were seen once. Sequenced material: PBMCs or T cells enriched from blood (not recorded which). The receptors were gathered from a woman between 50 and 59 years old who had recovered from COVID-19.

The chain combines TRBV6-1 with TRBJ1-6; 7 bases fit TRBD1. Germline values: CDR1 MNHNS, CDR2 SASEGT. Trimming at V came to 7 bases and at J to 9 bases, leaving 9 bases not matched to a gene. The CDR3 runs to 14 residues. The CDR3 DNA sequence: TGTGCCAGCACACAAACAGGGGAGTCTTCACCCCTCCACTTT. This translates into CASTQTGESSPLHF.

This clone was detected once. The V gene is TRBV6-5, the J gene TRBJ1-3; D is possibly TRBD1 (5 bases). V was shortened by 3 bases and J by 0 bases, with 6 bases between the two germline ends. Germline V gives CDR1 MNHEY, CDR2 SVGAGI. The CDR3 is 14 amino acids. The CDR3 loop reads CASSYGHSGNTIYF. CDR3 DNA sequence: TGTGCCAGCAGTTATGGACACTCTGGAAACACCATATATTTT.

The genes are TRBV3-1 (or the pseudogene TRBV3-2) and TRBJ2-2, with 14 positions matching TRBD2. The CDR3 sequence is 19 residues long. The V segment lost 1 base and the J segment 0 bases; nucleotides outside the gene matches: 4. Germline assignment: CDR1 LGHDT and CDR2 YNNKEL (reference sequence). CDR3 nucleotides: TGTGCCAGCAGCCAAGGCCTGACTAGCGGGGGGGCGAACACCGGGGAGCTGTTTTTT. Its translation: CASSQGLTSGGANTGELFF.

The chain recombines TRBV28 with TRBJ2-1; 9 bases fit TRBD1. The CDR3 spans 16 residues. The V and J ends lost 5 bases and 7 bases, in that order; junction bases with no gene match: 12. Germline V gene data show CDR1 as MDHEN and CDR2 as SYDVKM. In DNA, the CDR3 is TGTGCCAGCAGTCCGCAGGGACAGGGAGGGGGAAATGAGCAGTTCTTC. This sequence encodes CASSPQGQGGGNEQFF. Full variable domain (missing parts from reference TRBV28 and TRBJ2-1): DVKVTQSSRYLVKRTGEKVFLECVQDMDHENMFWYRQDPGLGLRLIYFSYDVKMKEKGDIPEGYSVSREKKERFSLILESASTNQTSMYLCASSPQGQGGGNEQFFGPGTRLTVL.

The CDR3 loop reads CATEASQGTYSNQPQHF. The CDR3 nucleotides read TGTGCCACCGAAGCCTCACAGGGGACTTATAGCAATCAGCCCCAGCATTTT. This sequence joins TRBV10-3 and TRBJ1-5, with 7 positions matching TRBD1. V shed 10 bases and J 0 bases; nucleotides not matched to a gene: 15. The CDR3 extends over 17 amino acids. Germline V CDR1 and CDR2: ENHRY, SYGVKD.

There are a few counts of this clone. The chain has TRBV5-4 and TRBJ2-3; TRBD2 agrees at 9 bases. This CDR3 contains 16 residues. Per the germline V gene, CDR1 is SGHNT and CDR2 is YYREEE (reference sequence). The V and J ends lost 0 bases and 4 bases, in that order; junction bases with no gene match: 6. CDR3 loop: CASSLEGSGGADTQYF. CDR3 bases: TGTGCCAGCAGCTTGGAGGGTAGCGGGGGCGCAGATACGCAGTATTTT.

The chain recombines TRBV15 with TRBJ2-5; TRBD1 matches 11 bases. Germline CDR1 is LNHNV and CDR2 is YYDKDF (reference sequence). After removal of 4 bases from V and 5 bases from J, the junction contained 6 bases not matched to a gene. The CDR3 has 15 residues. As DNA, the CDR3 is TGTGCCACCAGCAACCGGGACAGGGGGTGGGAGACCCAGTACTTC. Translating gives CATSNRDRGWETQYF.

The rearrangement joins TRBV24-1 to TRBJ2-7, with 8 nucleotides matching TRBD1. Per germline, CDR1 KGHDR and CDR2 SFDVKD. The CDR3 loop spans 15 amino acids. Trimming removed 3 bases from V and 0 bases from J; junction bases left unmatched: 3. The CDR3 region is CATSDAGQGSYEQYF. The CDR3 DNA follows: TGTGCCACCAGTGATGCCGGACAGGGCTCCTACGAGCAGTACTTC.

The rearrangement uses TRBV7-8 and TRBJ1-5; TRBD1 is a possible D gene (5 bases). CDR3 size: 20 residues. Germline CDR1 reads SGHVS; CDR2 reads FQNEAQ. With 1 base removed from V and 2 bases from J, the gap between germline ends came to 24 bases. CDR3 coding DNA: TGTGCCAGCAGCTTAGGCCCAACCGGGGGTAGGCTTATGGGCAATCAGCCCCAGCATTTT. It specifies CASSLGPTGGRLMGNQPQHF. Based on the CDR3 plus reference TRBV7-8 and TRBJ1-5, the full variable domain is GAGVSQSPRYKVAKRGQDVALRCDPISGHVSLFWYQQALGQGPEFLTYFQNEAQLDKSGLPSDRFFAERPEGSVSTLKIQRTQQEDSAVYLCASSLGPTGGRLMGNQPQHFGDGTRLSIL.

This chain connects TRBV7-2 to TRBJ1-2; D is unclear. The CDR3 length is 13 residues. Germline CDR1 SGHTA, CDR2 FQGNSA. The V and J ends lost 0 bases and 8 bases respectively, with 10 bases between them. CDR3: CASSLARGEGYTF. DNA for the CDR3: TGTGCCAGCAGCTTAGCGCGGGGAGAAGGCTACACCTTC.

The chain couples TRBV3-1 (or the pseudogene TRBV3-2) to TRBJ2-1, with D possibly being TRBD2 (6 bases). Germline V lookup: CDR1 LGHDT, CDR2 YNNKEL (reference sequence). Trimming pared 8 bases from V and 8 bases from J, leaving 13 bases between. The CDR3 consists of 12 residues. The CDR3 coding sequence is TGTGCCAGCCGCGGGATACCCGATGAGCAGTTCTTC. Protein: CASRGIPDEQFF.

The gene calls are TRBV4-2 and TRBJ2-7, with a possible D match to TRBD2 (6 bases). V was clipped by 0 bases and J by 2 bases, with 23 bases between them. Germline assignment: CDR1 LGHNA and CDR2 YNFKEQ. CDR3 length: 19 residues. The chain's CDR3 is CASSQEGPGVAHPPYEQYF. Written as DNA, the CDR3 is TGTGCCAGCAGCCAAGAAGGACCGGGGGTTGCGCACCCCCCCTACGAGCAGTACTTC.

V and J are TRBV25-1 and TRBJ2-7, with a weak D call TRBD1 (5 bases). This CDR3 has 15 amino acids. Germline-derived CDR1 and CDR2 are MGHDK and SYGVNS. The V end lost 3 bases, the J end lost 5 bases, and 17 bases lay between the germline ends. Here the CDR3 DNA reads TGTGCCAGCAGTGAGCAGGGAAGGGGCTATGACGAGCAGTACTTC. It specifies CASSEQGRGYDEQYF.

This clone has more than one count but fewer than ten. The chain is built from TRBV7-9 and TRBJ2-3, with 9 bases identical to TRBD2. The CDR3 extends over 17 amino acids. Germline CDR1 is SEHNR and CDR2 is FQNEAQ (reference sequence). Germline trimming cut 4 bases from V and 2 bases from J; bases unmatched to any gene: 10. CDR3 region: CASSSARLADITDTQYF. CDR3 nucleotide sequence: TGTGCCAGCAGCTCTGCCCGACTAGCGGATATCACAGATACGCAGTATTTT.